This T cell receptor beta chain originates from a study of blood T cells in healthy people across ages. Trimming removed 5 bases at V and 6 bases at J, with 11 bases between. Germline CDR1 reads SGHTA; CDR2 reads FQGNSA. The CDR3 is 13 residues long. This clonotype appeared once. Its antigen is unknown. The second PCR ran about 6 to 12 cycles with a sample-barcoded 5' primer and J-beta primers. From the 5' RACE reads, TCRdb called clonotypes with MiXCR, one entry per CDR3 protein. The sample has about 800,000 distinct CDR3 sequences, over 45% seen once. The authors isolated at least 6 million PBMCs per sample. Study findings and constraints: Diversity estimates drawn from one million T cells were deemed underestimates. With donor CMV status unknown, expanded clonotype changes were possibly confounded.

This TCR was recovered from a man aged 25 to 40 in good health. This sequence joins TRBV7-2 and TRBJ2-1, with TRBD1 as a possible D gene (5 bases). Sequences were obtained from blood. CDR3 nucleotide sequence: TGTGCCAGCAGCGCCAGGGTTCTCAATGAGCAGTTCTTC. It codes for CASSARVLNEQFF.